This paragraph covers one TCR beta chain sequence. Additional DNA sequences in this sample encode the identical CDR3. The sample is drawn from a study of CD8+ T cells in alopecia areata. Sequencing used cDNA as its template, made by extracting RNA and reverse transcribing it. Generated by immunoSEQ multiplex PCR, the TCRdb table keeps only in-frame clones and is missing some. Of 180,000 or so clones in the sample, about 63% were seen once. This CDR3 comprises 13 residues. The V end lost 4 bases, the J end lost 2 bases, and 10 bases lay between the germline ends. Per germline, CDR1 SQVTM and CDR2 ANQGSEA.

The sample here was CD4+ T cells sorted from blood, taken at week 0. The TCR comes from a human donor with alopecia areata. The chain links TRBV29-1 to TRBJ2-3; TRBD1 or TRBD2 may be the D gene (5 bases each). The DNA of the CDR3 is TGCAGCGTTGGAGGGACCATCACAGATACGCAGTATTTT. It translates to CSVGGTITDTQYF.